This T cell receptor beta chain emerged from a study of cytomegalovirus exposure and HLA in healthy donors. Healthy bone marrow donors made up the cohort. Use of 60 Vbeta and 13 Jbeta primers characterized the PCR. Profiled with immunoSEQ multiplex PCR; TCRdb holds only in-frame clones, not every one. Of approximately 97,000 clones detected, over 80% appear once; the ten largest clones hold approximately 2.8%. Study results and caveats: Published work reported that the classifier diagnosed cytomegalovirus status with high specificity and sensitivity. Among TCR beta chains, those listed as cytomegalovirus-associated numbered over 150.

For this clone: Its antigen is not known.

V shed 3 bases, J shed 2 bases, and the junction held 3 bases outside the gene matches. Germline V gene sequence: CDR1 SQVTM, CDR2 ANQGSEA. The CDR3 has 15 residues. This TCR was sampled from a man in his forties in good health and CMV-seronegative. This chain uses TRBV29-1 with TRBJ2-3; TRBD2 matches at 12 bases. The sample was PBMCs. CDR3 amino acids: CSVEGLAGSTDTQYF. The CDR3 region has the DNA TGCAGCGTTGAGGGACTAGCGGGCTCCACAGATACGCAGTATTTT.